The 31 T cell receptor beta chains below all came from one sample that was sequenced in a study of spatial heterogeneity in lung cancer. General study results and limits: Tumor mutation counts were tracked by expanded intratumoral alpha and beta TCR counts.

Time point indicated: sample taken at primary tumor resection. No antigen is known for these receptors. MiXCR, run by TCRdb on the 5' RACE reads, gives a single entry per CDR3 protein. The sample lists over 1,000 distinct CDR3 sequences, roughly 30% occurring once. This specimen was lung tumor tissue, taken at surgery. The receptors stem from a male donor with early-stage non-small cell lung cancer.

Only a few counts were recorded for this clonotype. A library prepared for alpha chains yielded this beta chain as an off-target read; its size is of little meaning. The genes are TRBV18 and TRBJ2-7; the D gene is possibly TRBD1 (5 bases). Trimming pared 3 bases from V and 7 bases from J, leaving 16 bases between. The germline V gene has CDR1 KGHSH and CDR2 LQKENI. This CDR3 has 14 residues. CDR3 sequence reads: CASSPQGYYEEQYF. The CDR3 DNA reads as TGTGCCAGCTCACCCCAGGGATACTACGAGGAGCAGTACTTC. The variable domain in full, completed from reference TRBV18 and TRBJ2-7, reads NAGVMQNPRHLVRRRGQEARLRCSPMKGHSHVYWYRQLPEEGLKFMVYLQKENIIDESGMPKERFSAEFPKEGPSILRIQQVVRGDSAAYFCASSPQGYYEEQYFGPGTRLTVT.

Comments on this clonotype: Found in a library prepared for alpha chains, this beta chain is an off-target read, and its abundance has little meaning. This chain links TRBV12-3 or TRBV12-4 with TRBJ2-7, with D hard to call. The CDR3 loop spans 13 amino acids. Trimming removed 7 bases from V and 6 bases from J, with 16 bases in between. For the CDR3, the DNA is TGTGCCAGCACCTCCGTCGTCTTCGTCGAGCAGTACTTC. This gives the protein CASTSVVFVEQYF.

Worth noting for this clonotype: This beta chain came through as a stray read in a library set up for alpha chains, and its size says little. DNA for the CDR3: TGCGCCAGCAGCTCGACAGGGGGCTACGAGCAGTACTTC. Encoded protein: CASSSTGGYEQYF. The chain joins TRBV5-1 to TRBJ2-7, with 9 positions matching TRBD1. The germline V gene encodes CDR1 SGHRS and CDR2 YFSETQ. This CDR3 region has 13 residues. With 3 bases clipped from V and 3 bases from J, the junction kept 1 base outside the gene matches.

This clonotype was detected only a few times. The library was designed around alpha chains, so this beta chain is a stray read whose abundance carries little weight. CDR3 residues: CASSWAGHQPQHF. For the CDR3, the DNA is TGTGCCAGCAGTTGGGCGGGCCATCAGCCCCAGCATTTT. This sequence joins TRBV21-1 and TRBJ1-5; the table assigns TRBD1, which was not confirmed against the DNA. TRBV21-1 is a pseudogene segment. The CDR3 covers 13 residues.

Turning to this clonotype: As an off-target read in a library built for alpha chains, this beta chain has a frequency of little significance. The chain has TRBV27 and TRBJ2-7; 8 bases agree with TRBD2. Germline CDR1 is MNHEY and CDR2 is SMNVEV (reference sequence). The CDR3 totals 15 residues. The ends lost 6 bases at V and 6 bases at J; junction bases unmatched: 13. CDR3: CASRLFPGLVAEQYF. CDR3 DNA: TGTGCCAGCAGGCTTTTTCCGGGACTAGTTGCCGAGCAGTACTTC.

In its sample, this clonotype ranks as large. As an off-target read in a library built for alpha chains, this beta chain has a frequency of little significance. As DNA, the CDR3 is TGCAGCGTAAGCCGGGACAGGGGAGCCTCCGAGCAGTACTTC. Protein: CSVSRDRGASEQYF. The rearrangement joins TRBV29-1 to TRBJ2-7; 10 bases are shared with TRBD1. Germline V gene sequence: CDR1 SQVTM, CDR2 ANQGSEA. V was pared by 6 bases and J by 6 bases, with 11 bases of the junction left unmatched. This CDR3 comprises 14 residues.

About this clonotype: At one end the junction does not follow the germline gene, possibly because of a read error. The library was prepared for alpha chains; this beta chain is a stray read, so its frequency means little. V gene TRBV28 combines with J gene TRBJ2-7, with a weak D call TRBD2 (6 bases). The CDR3 extends over 14 amino acids. The V gene's germline CDR1 is MDHEN and CDR2 SYDVKM. CDR3 protein: CASCLGGEPYEQYF. In nucleotides, the CDR3 is TGTGCCAGCTGTTTAGGCGGGGAGCCCTACGAGCAGTACTTC.

In its sample, this clonotype is large. Because this beta chain is a stray read in a library intended to capture alpha chains, its abundance should not be given much weight. The rearrangement uses TRBV7-2 and TRBJ2-1; D remains ambiguous. V shed 3 bases and J shed 7 bases, with 7 bases lying between them. The CDR3 is made up of 12 amino acids. Germline CDR1 is SGHTA and CDR2 is FQGNSA. The CDR3 nucleotides are TGTGCCAGCAGCTTCGCAGGAAATGAGCAGTTCTTC. Encoded protein: CASSFAGNEQFF. The full variable domain, with the rest looked up from reference TRBV7-2 and TRBJ2-1, is GAGVSQSPSNKVTEKGKDVELRCDPISGHTALYWYRQSLGQGLEFLIYFQGNSAPDKSGLPSDRFSAERTGGSVSTLTIQRTQQEDSAVYLCASSFAGNEQFFGPGTRLTVL.

For this clonotype: Found in a library prepared for alpha chains, this beta chain is an off-target read, and its abundance has little meaning. The V gene is TRBV7-2, the J gene TRBJ2-1; no definite D call. Germline-derived CDR1 and CDR2 are SGHTA and FQGNSA. This CDR3 spans 16 amino acids. Trimming stripped 1 base from V and 0 bases from J, with 10 bases between. The CDR3 spells CASSLVGRSSYNEQFF. The CDR3 DNA is TGTGCCAGCAGCTTAGTGGGCCGTAGCTCCTACAATGAGCAGTTCTTC.

Only a few counts were recorded for this clonotype. For a library built for alpha chains, this beta chain is a stray read; little rests on its size. The chain is built from TRBV19 and TRBJ2-1; 12 bases are shared with TRBD2. The germline CDR1 and CDR2 sequences are LNHDA and SQIVND (reference sequence). Trimming removed 3 bases from V and 5 bases from J; junction bases left unmatched: 5. The CDR3 has 16 amino acids. The CDR3 is CASSIRLAGADNEQFF. Written as DNA, the CDR3 is TGTGCCAGTAGTATCCGACTAGCGGGGGCCGACAATGAGCAGTTCTTC.

This clonotype was counted only a few times. This beta chain is an off-target read within a library intended for alpha chains, so its frequency means little. This chain connects TRBV30 to TRBJ2-3; D may be TRBD1 (6 bases). The V end lost 2 bases, the J end lost 4 bases, and 13 bases lay between the germline ends. The CDR3 totals 14 residues. CDR1 and CDR2 from the germline V gene are GTSNPN and SVGIG (reference sequence). The CDR3 DNA follows: TGTGCCTGGAGTAAACAGGGCGCGGCAGATACGCAGTATTTT. This sequence encodes CAWSKQGAADTQYF.

As for this clonotype: This beta chain was picked up by a library intended for alpha chains and is off target, so its count carries little meaning. This chain connects TRBV20-1 to TRBJ2-3; D might be TRBD1 (5 bases). V lost 0 bases and J lost 1, with 8 bases in between. The germline CDR1 and CDR2 sequences are DFQATT and SNEGSKA (reference sequence). This CDR3 has 14 amino acids. This chain's CDR3 is CSARDPRGTDTQYF. The CDR3 region has the DNA TGCAGTGCTAGAGATCCCAGGGGCACAGATACGCAGTATTTT.

On this clonotype itself: Because the library targeted alpha chains, this beta chain is an off-target read whose size means little. This chain joins TRBV27 and TRBJ2-5; D is possibly TRBD2 (6 bases). V gave up 10 bases and J gave up 1 base, with 13 bases separating them. The CDR3 loop spans 13 amino acids. The germline V gene has CDR1 MNHEY and CDR2 SMNVEV (reference sequence). This chain's CDR3 is CANGRRAQETQYF. The CDR3 DNA follows: TGTGCCAACGGAAGGAGGGCCCAAGAGACCCAGTACTTC.

Notes on this clonotype: This beta chain appears as a stray read in a library generated for alpha chains; its size is not informative. The CDR3 here is CSAAGFPYNEQFF. CDR3 in DNA: TGCAGTGCGGCAGGGTTCCCCTACAATGAGCAGTTCTTC. This rearrangement joins TRBV20-1 to TRBJ2-1; tentative D call: TRBD1 (5 bases). The CDR3 covers 13 residues. V was pared by 6 bases and J by 2 bases, with 11 bases between. Per germline, CDR1 DFQATT and CDR2 SNEGSKA (reference sequence).

For this clonotype: As an off-target read in a library built for alpha chains, this beta chain has a frequency of little significance. The genes are TRBV28 and TRBJ2-7; maybe TRBD2 (6 bases). Deletions cut 6 bases from V and 4 bases from J, with 16 bases between. CDR1 is MDHEN and CDR2 is SYDVKM in the germline V gene. The CDR3 loop spans 14 amino acids. This chain's CDR3 is CASSWAEGWYEQYF. CDR3 nucleotide sequence: TGTGCCAGCAGCTGGGCGGAGGGTTGGTACGAGCAGTACTTC.

This clonotype was detected only a few times. A library prepared for alpha chains yielded this beta chain as an off-target read; its size is of little meaning. V gene TRBV12-3 or TRBV12-4 combines with J gene TRBJ2-4, with TRBD1 identical over 8 bases. J gave up 8 bases and V 6 bases, and 6 bases lay outside the gene matches. This CDR3 has 13 residues. The CDR3 DNA follows: TGTGCCAGCAGCTTACAACAGGGGGACATTCAGTACTTC. This sequence encodes CASSLQQGDIQYF.

Points on this clonotype: A library made for alpha chains picked up this beta chain off target, so its size means little. This sequence joins TRBV20-1 and TRBJ2-6, with D hard to call. Trimming cost V 6 bases and J 4 bases, with 13 bases left between them. The CDR3 covers 14 residues. CDR1 and CDR2 from the germline V gene are DFQATT and SNEGSKA (reference sequence). The CDR3 region is CSAPARVGANVLTF. Here the CDR3 DNA reads TGCAGTGCCCCAGCAAGGGTGGGGGCCAACGTCCTGACTTTC.

This clonotype was observed a handful of times. This beta chain came through as a stray read in a library set up for alpha chains, and its size says little. This chain links TRBV29-1 with TRBJ2-5; TRBD1 or TRBD2 may be the D gene (5 bases each). V was cut by 3 bases and J by 2 bases, with 10 bases left in between. Germline assignment: CDR1 SQVTM and CDR2 ANQGSEA. This CDR3 is built from 13 residues. The CDR3 coding sequence is TGCAGCGTTGACGGGACGGATCAAGAGACCCAGTACTTC. It specifies CSVDGTDQETQYF.

For this clonotype: Since the library was made to target alpha chains, this beta chain is a stray read and its abundance is not meaningful. The rearrangement uses TRBV20-1 and TRBJ2-3; D is ambiguous. The V end lost 1 base, the J end lost 6 bases, and 8 bases lay between the germline ends. Germline CDR1 and CDR2: DFQATT and SNEGSKA (reference sequence). The CDR3 length is 12 residues. The CDR3 is CSARGMGDTQYF. In nucleotides, the CDR3 is TGCAGTGCTAGAGGGATGGGGGATACGCAGTATTTT.

Note on this clonotype: Germline is not matched at one junction end, which may reflect a read error. This beta chain slipped into a library made for alpha chains as a stray read, so its size is not meaningful. The V call is TRBV27, the J call TRBJ1-6; D gene ambiguous. Germline lookup yields CDR1 MNHEY and CDR2 SMNVEV (reference sequence). The CDR3 has 13 amino acids. CDR3 in amino acids: CASRGPGDSPLHF. The DNA for the CDR3 is TGTGCCAGCAGAGGGCCCGGGGATTCACCCCTCCATTTT.

Judged by abundance, this clonotype is large. This beta chain is an unintended read in a library built for alpha chains; its size means little. CDR3 bases: TGCGCCAGCAGAGCCCTAGCGGGACAAGAGACCCAGTACTTC. Translating gives CASRALAGQETQYF. The chain couples TRBV5-1 to TRBJ2-5; 9 nucleotides line up with TRBD2. V gave up 5 bases and J gave up 2 bases; unmatched junction bases: 4. The germline CDR1 and CDR2 sequences are SGHRS and YFSETQ. This CDR3 has 14 residues.

A note on this clonotype: As an off-target read in a library built for alpha chains, this beta chain has a frequency of little significance. The chain combines TRBV12-5 with TRBJ1-1, with D possibly matching TRBD1 (5 bases). The CDR3 runs to 17 residues. CDR1 LGHNT and CDR2 FRNRAP come from the germline V gene. Between the trimmed V and J ends, which lost 4 bases and 4 bases, there was a span of 22 bases. The CDR3 loop is CASGSPNTGLKGTEAFF. The CDR3 nucleotides read TGTGCTAGTGGTTCCCCTAACACAGGCCTCAAAGGCACTGAAGCTTTCTTT. The full variable domain, its missing parts supplied by reference TRBV12-5 and TRBJ1-1, is DARVTQTPRHKVTEMGQEVTMRCQPILGHNTVFWYRQTMMQGLELLAYFRNRAPLDDSGMPKDRFSAEMPDATLATLKIQPSEPRDSAVYFCASGSPNTGLKGTEAFFGQGTRLTVV.

A note on this clonotype: This beta chain appears as a stray read in a library generated for alpha chains; its size is not informative. CDR3 sequence reads: CASSLAGVNEQFF. As DNA, the CDR3 is TGTGCCAGCAGCTTAGCCGGGGTAAATGAGCAGTTCTTC. The chain joins TRBV13 to TRBJ2-1; D might be TRBD2 (5 bases). CDR3 length: 13 amino acids. CDR1 and CDR2 (germline): PRHDT, FYEKMQ (reference sequence). V lost 1 base to trimming and J lost 7 bases, with 8 bases between them.

Sample share makes this clonotype large (0.1 to 1%). As an off-target read in a library built for alpha chains, this beta chain has a frequency of little significance. The rearrangement joins TRBV7-2 to TRBJ2-5; D is possibly TRBD2 (7 bases). The CDR3 contains 13 residues. Germline V CDR1 and CDR2: SGHTA, FQGNSA. Trimming removed 4 bases from V and 9 bases from J, with 15 bases in between. CDR3 region: CASSSDRGAAQYF. The DNA for the CDR3 is TGTGCCAGCAGCTCCGACCGGGGGGCGGCCCAGTACTTC.

As to this clonotype: The size of this beta chain means little, since it is a stray read in a library made for alpha chains. The J gene is TRBJ2-5, the V gene TRBV7-9; possible D gene TRBD2, 6 bases. The CDR3 sequence is 16 residues long. V lost 4 bases to trimming and J lost 0 bases, with 15 bases between them. CDR1 is SEHNR, CDR2 FQNEAQ, per germline (reference sequence). CDR3 in amino acids: CASSSDGGIYQETQYF. In DNA, the CDR3 is TGTGCCAGCAGCTCCGATGGGGGGATTTACCAAGAGACCCAGTACTTC.

Notes on this clonotype: This beta chain is a stray sequence in a library constructed for alpha chains; its clone size is not meaningful. The chain is built from TRBV28 and TRBJ2-2, with 11 positions matching TRBD2. The CDR3 has 16 amino acids. Germline V gene data show CDR1 as MDHEN and CDR2 as SYDVKM. The V segment lost 6 bases and the J segment 4 bases; nucleotides outside the gene matches: 7. CDR3 coding DNA: TGTGCCAGCAGGCACCCGGGACTAGCGGTCACCGGGGAGCTGTTTTTT. Its translation: CASRHPGLAVTGELFF.

As concerns this clonotype: This beta chain is a stray read from a library made for alpha chains; its abundance is not meaningful. V and J are TRBV12-3 or TRBV12-4 and TRBJ2-2; D is perhaps TRBD1 (5 bases). This CDR3 has 13 amino acids. V was shortened by 10 bases and J by 1 base, with 10 bases between the two germline ends. CDR3 loop: CATQTGNTGELFF. Written as DNA, the CDR3 is TGTGCCACCCAAACAGGGAACACCGGGGAGCTGTTTTTT.

Worth noting for this clonotype: A library prepared for alpha chains yielded this beta chain as an off-target read; its size is of little meaning. The CDR3 here is CASSSGTSGSLPYNEQFF. Here the CDR3 DNA reads TGTGCCAGCAGTTCCGGGACTAGCGGGAGTCTCCCATACAATGAGCAGTTCTTC. The genes are TRBV6-2 or TRBV6-3 and TRBJ2-1, with TRBD2 matching 14 bases. With V trimmed by 4 bases and J by 4 bases, 9 bases remained unmatched. Germline values: CDR1 MNHEY, CDR2 SVGEGT. This CDR3 contains 18 residues.

Details on this clonotype: This beta chain turned up in a library designed for alpha chains; as an off-target read, its abundance says little. This chain joins TRBV6-1 and TRBJ1-3; a possible D gene is TRBD1 (5 bases). V gave up 5 bases and J gave up 7 bases, with 12 bases separating them. This CDR3 comprises 13 residues. Germline values: CDR1 MNHNS, CDR2 SASEGT. CDR3 bases: TGTGCCAGCAGTCGGGACTTTTACAACACCATATATTTT. The encoded protein is CASSRDFYNTIYF.

This clonotype has a single count. This beta chain represents an off-target read in a library built for alpha chains; its size is of limited meaning. V is TRBV20-1 and J is TRBJ2-3; D is uncertain. The germline V gene encodes CDR1 DFQATT and CDR2 SNEGSKA (reference sequence). The CDR3 loop spans 11 amino acids. Deletions cut 7 bases from V and 2 bases from J, with 7 bases between. The DNA for the CDR3 is TGCAGTGGGGTCCACACAGATACGCAGTATTTT. It specifies CSGVHTDTQYF.

Comment on this clonotype: Being off target in a library aimed at alpha chains, this beta chain has a size of little meaning. CDR3 protein: CASTPGGRMGEQYF. Written as DNA, the CDR3 is TGTGCCAGCACTCCCGGCGGCAGAATGGGCGAGCAGTACTTC. This chain uses TRBV28 with TRBJ2-7; D remains ambiguous. The CDR3 has 14 amino acids. Trimming shortened V by 7 bases and J by 6 bases, and 19 bases separated the two germline ends. CDR1 and CDR2 from the germline V gene are MDHEN and SYDVKM.